This entry lists 4 T cell receptor beta chains sequenced from one sample in a study of vaccination and CD4 T cells after COVID-19. Treatment noted: roughly nine-day PBMC culture with coronavirus spike peptide pools or control peptides (ViraFEST assay). Cultured CD4+ T-cell DNA underwent Oncomine TCR Beta short-read sequencing. One entry per CDR3 protein, called by TCRdb with MiXCR from the PCR reads. The sample contains 18,000 or so distinct CDR3 sequences, 40% to 65% of which appear only once. These receptors have no known antigen. Input material: CD4+ T cells from blood, cultured in vitro. These receptors all stem from a human donor who had recovered from COVID-19.

The chain combines TRBV11-2 with TRBJ1-1; 8 bases are shared with TRBD1. The CDR3 loop spans 14 amino acids. The V gene end was trimmed by 2 bases and the J gene end by 5 bases; junction bases not matched to a gene: 4. The germline V gene encodes CDR1 SGHAT and CDR2 FQNNGV. CDR3 amino acids: CASSLQGAGTEAFF. The CDR3 region has the DNA TGTGCCAGCAGCTTACAGGGGGCGGGGACTGAAGCTTTCTTT.

The chain is built from TRBV7-2 and TRBJ2-4; D gene ambiguous. The CDR3 is 13 amino acids. CDR1 and CDR2 from the germline V gene are SGHTA and FQGNSA. V lost 7 bases and J lost 7, with 14 bases in between. In DNA form, the CDR3 reads TGTGCCAGCAACGGCGGCTACGGGAACATTCAGTACTTC. It is translated as CASNGGYGNIQYF.

V usage is TRBV4-1 and J usage is TRBJ2-3; 11 nucleotides agree with TRBD2. V was clipped by 4 bases and J by 2 bases; unmatched bases: 8. CDR3 length: 17 residues. The V gene's germline CDR1 is MGHRA and CDR2 YSYEKL. CDR3 loop: CASSPSGLAATTDTQYF. DNA of the CDR3: TGCGCCAGCAGCCCTTCGGGACTAGCGGCCACCACAGATACGCAGTATTTT.

In its sample, this clonotype was seen a few times. The chain combines TRBV7-2 with TRBJ2-7; TRBD1 or TRBD2 may be the D gene (6 bases each). The CDR3 sequence is 14 residues long. The germline V gene encodes CDR1 SGHTA and CDR2 FQGNSA. Trimming took 5 bases from V and 7 from J, leaving 18 bases between them. The CDR3 region has the DNA TGTGCCAGCAGCAGTAGCGGAAAGGGGGGTGAGCAGTACTTC. As protein: CASSSSGKGGEQYF.